The sequence of this TCR beta chain was determined in a study of OX40 agonist ivuxolimab in advanced cancers. Study information: It was permissible to have had prior anti-PD-1, anti-PD-L1 or anti-CTLA-4 therapy, and approximately 40% had some. Study-wide findings and caveats: People who partly responded at 0.1-3.0 mg/kg had some of the least clonal expansion seen. In general, CD8+ T cells held more expanded clones than CD4+ did, on average. At 0.1 to 3.0 mg/kg, clonal expansion of CD4+ and CD8+ blood T cells had occurred by week 6.

Clones were read by immunoSEQ multiplex PCR, and TCRdb kept only the in-frame ones, dropping some. Counted here are about 28,000 clones, approximately 86% occurring once; the ten biggest clones make up 28%. There are 13 residues in the CDR3. Germline CDR1 reads SGHTA; CDR2 reads FQGNSA. V was clipped by 7 bases and J by 1 base, with 10 bases between them. For this clone: What it binds is unknown.

The sequenced sample was CD4+ or CD8+ T cells sorted from blood, obtained in a trial of the OX40 agonist ivuxolimab. The chain carries TRBV7-2 and TRBJ2-5; D uncertain. This receptor was taken from an adult with an advanced solid tumor such as melanoma, head and neck, liver or kidney cancer. For the CDR3, the DNA is TGTGCCAGCACCTCGCTCTCCCAAGAGACCCAGTACTTC. It codes for CASTSLSQETQYF. Variable domain in full (rest from reference TRBV7-2 and TRBJ2-5): GAGVSQSPSNKVTEKGKDVELRCDPISGHTALYWYRQSLGQGLEFLIYFQGNSAPDKSGLPSDRFSAERTGGSVSTLTIQRTQQEDSAVYLCASTSLSQETQYFGPGTRLLVL.